The 16 T cell receptor beta chains listed next were all sequenced from one sample in a study of blood T cell repertoires in COVID-19. Assay used: immunoSEQ multiplex PCR; TCRdb lists only in-frame clones, some missing. The sample lists over 100,000 clones, just under 90% occurring once. Specimen: peripheral blood. These TCRs come from a human donor in a cohort sampled during active COVID-19.

J is TRBJ1-3 and V is TRBV6-5, with TRBD1 as a possible D gene (5 bases). V was shortened by 7 bases and J by 0 bases, with 10 bases between the two germline ends. Germline CDR1 and CDR2: MNHEY and SVGAGI. The length of the CDR3 is 14 residues. Here the CDR3 reads CASTQTVSGNTIYF. The CDR3, as DNA: TGTGCCAGCACCCAGACAGTCTCTGGAAACACCATATATTTT.

The chain employs TRBV28 and TRBJ2-3, with TRBD2 matching 15 bases. This CDR3 comprises 17 residues. The germline gives CDR1 MDHEN, CDR2 SYDVKM. The trim removed 7 bases at V and 1 base at J, leaving 6 bases unmatched. The DNA for the CDR3 is TGTGCCAGCAAAGGACTAGCGGGGGGGCGGCGCACAGATACGCAGTATTTT. Translated: CASKGLAGGRRTDTQYF.

This sequence joins TRBV27 and TRBJ1-2; D unclear. This CDR3 contains 13 residues. The V gene lost 3 bases and the J gene lost 2 bases, with 7 bases spanning the gap. Germline values: CDR1 MNHEY, CDR2 SMNVEV (reference sequence). The CDR3 here is CASSLAGNYGYTF. In nucleotides, the CDR3 is TGTGCCAGCAGTTTGGCAGGAAACTATGGCTACACCTTC.

V and J are TRBV11-3 and TRBJ2-3, with no clear D. Germline V gene sequence: CDR1 SGHNT, CDR2 YENEEA. The CDR3 is 14 amino acids. Trimming pared 8 bases from V and 2 bases from J, leaving 14 bases between. CDR3 in DNA: TGTGCCAGCTCGGTCGGGTCTTTCACAGATACGCAGTATTTT. As protein: CASSVGSFTDTQYF.

This chain links TRBV10-3 with TRBJ2-3; TRBD1 matches at 7 bases. Germline lookup yields CDR1 ENHRY and CDR2 SYGVKD. The CDR3 has 12 residues. V was clipped by 8 bases and J by 10 bases; unmatched bases: 9. CDR3 amino acids: CAIGQGEKAQYF. The CDR3 bases are TGTGCCATCGGCCAGGGGGAGAAGGCGCAGTATTTT.

This sequence joins TRBV19 and TRBJ2-3; 8 bases line up with TRBD1. This CDR3 region has 15 residues. CDR1 and CDR2 from the germline V gene are LNHDA and SQIVND (reference sequence). V lost 5 bases, J lost 8 bases, and 12 bases stayed unmatched. CDR3 DNA sequence: TGTGCCAGTAGTCTCACAGGGGGAGAATTAGGTACGCAGTATTTT. Protein sequence: CASSLTGGELGTQYF.

This sequence joins TRBV28 and TRBJ2-7; 16 bases are a match to TRBD2. Germline CDR1 and CDR2: MDHEN and SYDVKM. This CDR3 contains 17 residues. J gave up 7 bases and V 4 bases, and 10 bases lay outside the gene matches. CDR3 amino acids: CASSSPGLAGGAGEQYF. Written as DNA, the CDR3 is TGTGCCAGCAGTTCCCCGGGACTAGCGGGAGGGGCTGGGGAGCAGTACTTC.

V and J are TRBV4-1 and TRBJ2-1; TRBD2 is a possible D gene (5 bases). V was clipped by 0 bases and J by 5 bases, with 20 bases between them. Germline CDR1 MGHRA, CDR2 YSYEKL. The CDR3 runs 18 residues. This chain's CDR3 is CASSQESARAARHNEQFF. DNA for the CDR3: TGCGCCAGCAGCCAAGAGAGTGCGCGGGCGGCAAGGCACAATGAGCAGTTCTTC.

The V call is TRBV10-3, the J call TRBJ2-6; 7 bases match TRBD1. This CDR3 spans 17 amino acids. V was clipped by 8 bases and J by 0 bases; unmatched bases: 10. Germline V CDR1 and CDR2: ENHRY, SYGVKD. This CDR3 is CAIYPGTANSGANVLTF. Here the CDR3 DNA reads TGTGCCATCTACCCCGGGACAGCCAACTCTGGGGCCAACGTCCTGACTTTC.

V usage is TRBV2 and J usage is TRBJ2-1; D might be TRBD2 (7 bases). The CDR3 is 13 residues long. Germline-derived CDR1 and CDR2 are SNHLY and FYNNEI. The V and J ends lost 3 bases and 9 bases respectively, with 12 bases between them. The DNA for the CDR3 is TGTGCCAGCAGTGAGGGGGGGCAGGGTGAGCAGTTCTTC. Amino acid sequence: CASSEGGQGEQFF.

This clone was found once. The chain carries TRBV28 and TRBJ1-1; D gene unclear. This CDR3 has 15 amino acids. Between the trimmed V and J ends, which lost 2 bases and 5 bases, there was a span of 15 bases. Germline-derived CDR1 and CDR2 are MDHEN and SYDVKM. The CDR3 here is CASSLRSYGNTEAFF. CDR3 nucleotides: TGTGCCAGCAGTTTACGGTCTTATGGTAATACTGAAGCTTTCTTT.

J is TRBJ2-5 and V is TRBV4-3; the match to TRBD1 covers 9 bases. J lost 5 bases, V lost 0 bases, and 4 bases had no gene match. There are 15 residues in the CDR3. Germline V gene lookup returns CDR1 LGHNA and CDR2 YSLEER. CDR3 DNA sequence: TGCGCCAGCAGCCAAGACACAGGGGGCTGGGAGACCCAGTACTTC. Its translation is CASSQDTGGWETQYF.

The rearrangement joins TRBV5-5 to TRBJ2-1; 9 nucleotides match TRBD1. Looked up from germline, CDR1 is SGHKS and CDR2 is YYEKEE (reference sequence). This CDR3 contains 15 residues. V shed 4 bases, J shed 9 bases, and the junction held 11 bases outside the gene matches. The CDR3 sequence is CASSRGPTGGTEQFF. The CDR3 bases are TGTGCCAGCAGCCGGGGCCCGACAGGGGGGACTGAGCAGTTCTTC.

This clone has more than one count but fewer than ten. CDR3 loop: CASSQGASGRLDTGELFF. The CDR3, as DNA: TGTGCCAGCAGCCAAGGGGCTAGCGGGAGGTTGGACACCGGGGAGCTGTTTTTT. The rearrangement joins TRBV4-2 to TRBJ2-2; 11 bases agree with TRBD2. From germline, CDR1 is LGHNA and CDR2 YNFKEQ. V gave up 1 base and J gave up 3 bases; unmatched junction bases: 7. The CDR3 has 18 residues.

The gene calls are TRBV3-1 (or the pseudogene TRBV3-2) and TRBJ2-7; tentative D call: TRBD1 (5 bases). Trimming took 4 bases from V and 2 from J, leaving 12 bases between them. The length of the CDR3 is 14 residues. Per the germline V gene, CDR1 is LGHDT and CDR2 is YNNKEL (reference sequence). The CDR3: CASSLRRGPYEQYF. CDR3 DNA: TGTGCCAGCAGCCTACGAAGGGGTCCCTACGAGCAGTACTTC.

The rearrangement uses TRBV4-1 and TRBJ2-5, with 9 positions matching TRBD2. CDR3 length: 17 residues. V gave up 0 bases and J gave up 6 bases; unmatched junction bases: 11. Per the germline V gene, CDR1 is MGHRA and CDR2 is YSYEKL. Here the CDR3 reads CASSQDLIAGAVKTQYF. In DNA, the CDR3 is TGCGCCAGCAGCCAAGATCTAATAGCGGGGGCGGTCAAGACCCAGTACTTC.